This is a list of T cell receptor beta chains from one sample in a study of Tregs in tolerant kidney transplant recipients. The table came from immunoSEQ multiplex PCR; TCRdb's copy has only in-frame clones and leaves some out. Here the sample spans 100,000 to 150,000 clones, 85% to 95% being singletons. Sample: CD4+ T cells from blood. These receptors were obtained from a human donor in good health. The CDR3 runs from the conserved cysteine through the conserved F or W. The order of the fields is V gene, D gene, clone size, J gene, CDR3 protein, CDR3 DNA. A D gene is named only where the DNA matches it firmly. The listing skips clone size in some rows; elsewhere it reads once, few, many or a size class.

V gene: TRBV7-7
D gene: NA
clone size: few
J gene: TRBJ1-1
CDR3 protein: CASSLQANTEAFF
CDR3 DNA: TGTGCCAGCAGCCTGCAAGCGAACACTGAAGCTTTCTTT

V gene: TRBV5-1
D gene: NA
clone size: NA
J gene: TRBJ2-3
CDR3 protein: CASSLTSNWDTQYF
CDR3 DNA: TGCGCCAGCAGCTTGACTAGTAATTGGGATACGCAGTATTTT

V gene: TRBV18
D gene: NA
clone size: NA
J gene: TRBJ1-3
CDR3 protein: CASSPIDSGNTIYF
CDR3 DNA: TGTGCCAGCTCACCAATAGATTCTGGAAACACCATATATTTT

V gene: TRBV7-9
D gene: TRBD1
clone size: NA
J gene: TRBJ2-6
CDR3 protein: CASSLGRGNGANVLTF
CDR3 DNA: TGTGCCAGCAGCCTGGGCAGGGGGAACGGGGCCAACGTCCTGACTTTC

V gene: TRBV7-3
D gene: NA
clone size: NA
J gene: TRBJ1-2
CDR3 protein: CASSLTSGDYYGYTF
CDR3 DNA: TGTGCCAGCAGCTTAACGAGCGGGGACTACTATGGCTACACCTTC

V gene: TRBV19
D gene: TRBD1
clone size: NA
J gene: TRBJ1-2
CDR3 protein: CASSMVSGGDYGYTF
CDR3 DNA: TGTGCCAGTAGTATGGTGTCAGGGGGGGACTATGGCTACACCTTC

V gene: TRBV6-5
D gene: NA
clone size: NA
J gene: TRBJ1-5
CDR3 protein: CASSYGAGRGAQHF
CDR3 DNA: TGTGCCAGCAGTTATGGGGCGGGTCGAGGAGCCCAGCATTTT

V gene: TRBV9
D gene: NA
clone size: NA
J gene: TRBJ1-3
CDR3 protein: CASSVGRSSGNTIYF
CDR3 DNA: TGTGCCAGCAGCGTGGGACGGAGCTCTGGAAACACCATATATTTT

V gene: TRBV7-9
D gene: NA
clone size: NA
J gene: TRBJ2-2
CDR3 protein: CASSFVGGNTGELFF
CDR3 DNA: TGTGCCAGCAGTTTCGTCGGGGGCAACACCGGGGAGCTGTTTTTT

V gene: TRBV11-2
D gene: NA
clone size: NA
J gene: TRBJ2-5
CDR3 protein: CASSLNWRDQQETQYF
CDR3 DNA: TGTGCCAGCAGCTTAAATTGGCGGGACCAGCAAGAGACCCAGTACTTC

V gene: TRBV29-1
D gene: NA
clone size: NA
J gene: TRBJ2-3
CDR3 protein: CSVENQGSTDTQYF
CDR3 DNA: TGCAGCGTTGAAAATCAGGGTAGCACAGATACGCAGTATTTT

V gene: TRBV6-5
D gene: TRBD2
clone size: NA
J gene: TRBJ2-1
CDR3 protein: CASSYWTSGANEQFF
CDR3 DNA: TGTGCCAGCAGTTACTGGACTAGCGGGGCCAATGAGCAGTTCTTC

V gene: TRBV6-6
D gene: NA
clone size: NA
J gene: TRBJ1-5
CDR3 protein: CASSYSAGRGQPQHF
CDR3 DNA: TGTGCCAGCAGTTACTCGGCTGGACGGGGTCAGCCCCAGCATTTT

V gene: TRBV29-1
D gene: NA
clone size: NA
J gene: TRBJ2-5
CDR3 protein: CSAEDPWYQETQYF
CDR3 DNA: TGCAGCGCCGAGGACCCTTGGTACCAAGAGACCCAGTACTTC

V gene: TRBV11-2
D gene: NA
clone size: NA
J gene: TRBJ1-4
CDR3 protein: CASSGGENEKLFF
CDR3 DNA: TGTGCCAGCAGCGGGGGGGAAAATGAAAAACTGTTTTTT

V gene: TRBV18
D gene: TRBD1
clone size: NA
J gene: TRBJ2-5
CDR3 protein: CASSPRGTAQETQYF
CDR3 DNA: TGTGCCAGCTCACCACGGGGGACAGCCCAAGAGACCCAGTACTTC

V gene: TRBV10-1
D gene: NA
clone size: few
J gene: TRBJ1-6
CDR3 protein: CASSQEGSNSPLHF
CDR3 DNA: TGCGCCAGCAGTCAGGAGGGGAGCAATTCACCCCTCCACTTT

V gene: TRBV10-1
D gene: TRBD1
clone size: NA
J gene: TRBJ2-1
CDR3 protein: CASRPGQGALNEQFF
CDR3 DNA: TGCGCCAGCAGGCCGGGACAGGGGGCGCTTAATGAGCAGTTCTTC

V gene: TRBV5-1
D gene: NA
clone size: once
J gene: TRBJ2-5
CDR3 protein: CASSEIELETQYF
CDR3 DNA: TGCGCCAGCAGCGAAATAGAATTAGAGACCCAGTACTTC

V gene: TRBV9
D gene: NA
clone size: few
J gene: TRBJ1-6
CDR3 protein: CASSPENNSPLHF
CDR3 DNA: TGTGCCAGCAGCCCGGAAAATAATTCACCCCTCCACTTT

V gene: TRBV6-1
D gene: NA
clone size: NA
J gene: TRBJ2-3
CDR3 protein: CASSDSAAGGTDTQYF
CDR3 DNA: TGTGCCAGCAGTGATTCGGCGGCAGGGGGCACAGATACGCAGTATTTT

V gene: TRBV19
D gene: NA
clone size: NA
J gene: TRBJ2-2
CDR3 protein: CASSIGRRAGAPVAGELFF
CDR3 DNA: TGTGCCAGTAGTATAGGAAGGAGGGCCGGGGCCCCGGTGGCCGGGGAGCTGTTTTTT

V gene: TRBV19
D gene: TRBD1
clone size: NA
J gene: TRBJ1-2
CDR3 protein: CASSPRQGEYGYTF
CDR3 DNA: TGTGCCAGTAGCCCTCGACAGGGCGAGTATGGCTACACCTTC

V gene: TRBV6-5
D gene: NA
clone size: NA
J gene: TRBJ1-5
CDR3 protein: CASRPLGGLGQPQHF
CDR3 DNA: TGTGCCAGCAGGCCCTTGGGGGGCCTTGGGCAGCCCCAGCATTTT

V gene: TRBV18
D gene: NA
clone size: NA
J gene: TRBJ2-1
CDR3 protein: CASSPPQGRNEQFF
CDR3 DNA: TGTGCCAGCTCACCACCGCAGGGTAGGAATGAGCAGTTCTTC

V gene: TRBV5-1
D gene: NA
clone size: few
J gene: TRBJ1-1
CDR3 protein: CASSNQNTEAFF
CDR3 DNA: TGCGCCAGCAGCAATCAGAACACTGAAGCTTTCTTT

V gene: TRBV6-5
D gene: TRBD2
clone size: NA
J gene: TRBJ2-5
CDR3 protein: CASSFGRRGETQYF
CDR3 DNA: TGTGCCAGCAGTTTCGGGAGGCGGGGAGAGACCCAGTACTTC

V gene: TRBV5-4
D gene: NA
clone size: NA
J gene: TRBJ2-7
CDR3 protein: CASSLPSGHEQYF
CDR3 DNA: TGTGCCAGCAGCTTGCCGAGCGGCCACGAGCAGTACTTC

V gene: TRBV6-5
D gene: NA
clone size: NA
J gene: TRBJ1-2
CDR3 protein: CASSYMGAGYGYTF
CDR3 DNA: TGTGCCAGCAGTTACATGGGGGCGGGCTATGGCTACACCTTC

V gene: TRBV5-4
D gene: TRBD1
clone size: few
J gene: TRBJ1-1
CDR3 protein: CASSSHRGQGTEAFF
CDR3 DNA: TGTGCCAGCAGCTCCCACAGGGGGCAGGGCACTGAAGCTTTCTTT

V gene: TRBV27
D gene: NA
clone size: NA
J gene: TRBJ2-1
CDR3 protein: CASSFATGTFSNEQFF
CDR3 DNA: TGTGCCAGCAGTTTCGCAACAGGGACTTTCTCCAATGAGCAGTTCTTC

V gene: TRBV19
D gene: NA
clone size: NA
J gene: TRBJ1-4
CDR3 protein: CASSMRAQENEKLFF
CDR3 DNA: TGTGCCAGTAGTATGCGGGCCCAGGAAAATGAAAAACTGTTTTTT

V gene: TRBV18
D gene: NA
clone size: NA
J gene: TRBJ1-1
CDR3 protein: CASSPGRGATNTEAFF
CDR3 DNA: TGTGCCAGCTCACCTGGACGAGGGGCGACGAACACTGAAGCTTTCTTT

V gene: TRBV6-5
D gene: NA
clone size: NA
J gene: TRBJ1-2
CDR3 protein: CASSYSNVHGYTF
CDR3 DNA: TGTGCCAGCAGTTACTCGAACGTCCATGGCTACACCTTC

V gene: TRBV7-2
D gene: NA
clone size: NA
J gene: TRBJ1-5
CDR3 protein: CASSLKWGGNQPQHF
CDR3 DNA: TGTGCCAGCAGCTTGAAGTGGGGGGGAAATCAGCCCCAGCATTTT

V gene: TRBV10-1
D gene: TRBD1
clone size: NA
J gene: TRBJ2-5
CDR3 protein: CASSGPGQGTETQYF
CDR3 DNA: TGCGCCAGCAGTGGTCCGGGACAGGGGACAGAGACCCAGTACTTC

V gene: TRBV15
D gene: TRBD1
clone size: NA
J gene: TRBJ1-2
CDR3 protein: CATSREQGIYGYTF
CDR3 DNA: TGTGCCACCAGCAGAGAACAGGGGATCTATGGCTACACCTTC

V gene: TRBV5-1
D gene: TRBD1
clone size: NA
J gene: TRBJ1-5
CDR3 protein: CASSPGTVNQPQHF
CDR3 DNA: TGCGCCAGCAGCCCGGGGACAGTCAATCAGCCCCAGCATTTT

V gene: TRBV11-2
D gene: TRBD2
clone size: NA
J gene: TRBJ2-3
CDR3 protein: CASSTRLAGGSTDTQYF
CDR3 DNA: TGTGCCAGCAGCACTAGACTAGCGGGAGGGAGCACAGATACGCAGTATTTT

V gene: TRBV7-2
D gene: NA
clone size: NA
J gene: TRBJ1-6
CDR3 protein: CASSLIDYSPLHF
CDR3 DNA: TGTGCCAGCAGCTTAATAGACTATTCACCCCTCCACTTT

V gene: TRBV7-6
D gene: TRBD1
clone size: few
J gene: TRBJ1-5
CDR3 protein: CASSPGTGGIYQPQHF
CDR3 DNA: TGTGCCAGCAGCCCCGGGACAGGGGGTATTTATCAGCCCCAGCATTTT

V gene: TRBV6-4
D gene: TRBD2
clone size: NA
J gene: TRBJ2-7
CDR3 protein: CAPPREGIGPYEQYF
CDR3 DNA: TGTGCCCCCCCGCGGGAGGGAATAGGGCCCTACGAGCAGTACTTC

V gene: TRBV6-5
D gene: NA
clone size: NA
J gene: TRBJ1-1
CDR3 protein: CASKGDMNTEAFF
CDR3 DNA: TGTGCCAGCAAGGGGGACATGAACACTGAAGCTTTCTTT

V gene: TRBV9
D gene: NA
clone size: NA
J gene: TRBJ1-1
CDR3 protein: CASSPDGHPTEAFF
CDR3 DNA: TGTGCCAGCAGCCCCGACGGACACCCCACTGAAGCTTTCTTT

V gene: TRBV19
D gene: NA
clone size: NA
J gene: TRBJ2-1
CDR3 protein: CASSPSRGSYNEQFF
CDR3 DNA: TGTGCCAGTAGTCCCTCGAGGGGCTCCTACAATGAGCAGTTCTTC